This record looks at one TCR beta chain sequence and its context. This sample was included in a study of blood T cell repertoires in COVID-19. Germline CDR1 and CDR2: DFQATT and SNEGSKA (reference sequence). The CDR3 has 15 residues. Trimming removed 3 bases at V and 4 bases at J, with 16 bases between. TCRdb's table, derived via immunoSEQ multiplex PCR, lists solely in-frame clones and lacks some. The table lists 200,000 to 250,000 clones, roughly 81% of them singletons. This chain uses TRBV20-1 with TRBJ1-5, with TRBD1 as a possible D gene (5 bases). The clonotype was recovered from a man aged 45 to 65 who had recovered from COVID-19. The sample was peripheral blood. The CDR3 sequence is CSASRPGQQNQPQHF. The CDR3 coding sequence is TGCAGTGCTAGTCGGCCAGGGCAGCAAAATCAGCCCCAGCATTTT.